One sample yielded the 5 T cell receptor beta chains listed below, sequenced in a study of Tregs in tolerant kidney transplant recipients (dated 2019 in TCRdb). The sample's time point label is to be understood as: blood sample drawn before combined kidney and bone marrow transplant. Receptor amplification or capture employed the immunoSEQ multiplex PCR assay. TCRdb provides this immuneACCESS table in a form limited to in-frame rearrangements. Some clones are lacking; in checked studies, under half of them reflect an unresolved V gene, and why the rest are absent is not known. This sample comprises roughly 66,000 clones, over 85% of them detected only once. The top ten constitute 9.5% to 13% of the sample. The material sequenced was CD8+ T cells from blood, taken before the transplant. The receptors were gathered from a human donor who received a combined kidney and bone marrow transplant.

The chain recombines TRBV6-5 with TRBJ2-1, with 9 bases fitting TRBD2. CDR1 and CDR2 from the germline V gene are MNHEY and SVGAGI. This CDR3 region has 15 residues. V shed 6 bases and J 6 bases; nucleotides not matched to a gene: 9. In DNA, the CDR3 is TGTGCCAGCAGAGATACTAGCGGGCGGTCCAATGAGCAGTTCTTC. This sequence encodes CASRDTSGRSNEQFF.

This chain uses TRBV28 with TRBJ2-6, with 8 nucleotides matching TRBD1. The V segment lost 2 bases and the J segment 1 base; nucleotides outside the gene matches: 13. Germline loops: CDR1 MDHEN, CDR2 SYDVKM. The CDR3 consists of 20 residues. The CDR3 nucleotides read TGTGCCAGCAGTTTAAGGTTGGAGACAGGGGCGGGATCTGGGGCCAACGTCCTGACTTTC. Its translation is CASSLRLETGAGSGANVLTF.

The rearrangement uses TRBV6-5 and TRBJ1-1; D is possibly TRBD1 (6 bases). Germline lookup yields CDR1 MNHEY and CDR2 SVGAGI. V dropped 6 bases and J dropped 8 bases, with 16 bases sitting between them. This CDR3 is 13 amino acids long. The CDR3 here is CASSPGQPVEAFF. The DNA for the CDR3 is TGTGCCAGCAGCCCAGGACAGCCCGTCGAAGCTTTCTTT.

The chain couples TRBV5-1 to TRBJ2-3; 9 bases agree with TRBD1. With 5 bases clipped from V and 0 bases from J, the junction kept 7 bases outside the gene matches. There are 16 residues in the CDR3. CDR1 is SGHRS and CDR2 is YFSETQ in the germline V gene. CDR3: CASRPTGGSSTDTQYF. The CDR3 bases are TGCGCCAGCAGGCCAACAGGGGGCTCAAGCACAGATACGCAGTATTTT. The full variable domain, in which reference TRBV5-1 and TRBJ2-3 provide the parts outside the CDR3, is KAGVTQTPRYLIKTRGQQVTLSCSPISGHRSVSWYQQTPGQGLQFLFEYFSETQRNKGNFPGRFSGRQFSNSRSEMNVSTLELGDSALYLCASRPTGGSSTDTQYFGPGTRLTVL.

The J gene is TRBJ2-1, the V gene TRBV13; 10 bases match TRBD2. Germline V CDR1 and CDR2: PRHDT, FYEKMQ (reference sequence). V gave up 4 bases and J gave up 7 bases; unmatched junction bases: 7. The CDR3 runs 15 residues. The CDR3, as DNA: TGTGCCAGCAGCTCAAAGCGGGAGGGCGGTAATGAGCAGTTCTTC. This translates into CASSSKREGGNEQFF.